Listed below are T cell receptor beta chains from one sample, sequenced in a study of T cells in Graves' hyperthyroidism and ophthalmopathy. TCRdb re-analysed the multiplex PCR reads in MiXCR, keeping a single row per CDR3 protein. This sample has 600,000 or so distinct CDR3 sequences, with around 15% found just once. The specimen sequenced was blood. These receptors were collected from a woman aged 45-60 years with Graves' ophthalmopathy. Each CDR3 is given with its conserved first and last residue. D genes are given only for firm matches. Clone size, where shown, is once, few, many, or a class for clones that have expanded.

NA	TRBJ2-1	many	TRBV28	CASSSRVALQFF	TGTGCCAGCAGTTCCCGGGTAGCCCTACAGTTCTTC
NA	TRBJ2-5	many	TRBV28	CASRRYLSSEETQYF	TGTGCCAGCAGGAGATATCTTTCCTCGGAAGAGACCCAGTACTTC
NA	TRBJ2-3	NA	TRBV29-1	CSVEGVPTDTQYF	TGCAGCGTTGAGGGGGTCCCCACAGATACGCAGTATTTT
NA	TRBJ2-2	few	TRBV19	CASSRRGRTGELFF	TGTGCCAGTAGTCGCAGGGGACGGACCGGGGAGCTGTTTTTT
TRBD2	TRBJ2-1	many	TRBV14	CASSQDRTSGRVHEQFF	TGTGCCAGCAGCCAAGATAGGACTAGCGGGAGGGTCCATGAGCAGTTCTTC
NA	TRBJ2-5	NA	TRBV12-3/TRBV12-4	CATAGTNRGGETQYF	TGTGCCACCGCGGGGACCAACAGGGGCGGGGAGACCCAGTACTTC
TRBD2	TRBJ2-2	many	TRBV28	CASSPSGLANTGELFF	TGTGCCAGCAGTCCCTCAGGACTAGCGAACACCGGGGAGCTGTTTTTT
TRBD2	TRBJ2-7	many	TRBV18	CASSPRSSGGTYEQYF	TGTGCCAGCTCACCTCGATCTAGCGGGGGAACCTACGAGCAGTACTTC
NA	TRBJ2-1	few	TRBV19	CATSRTGTGSYNEQFF	TGTGCCACCTCCCGTACCGGGACGGGCTCCTACAATGAGCAGTTCTTC
NA	TRBJ1-5	few	TRBV24-1	CATSEGQFNQPQHF	TGTGCCACCAGTGAAGGACAGTTCAATCAGCCCCAGCATTTT
NA	TRBJ2-2	NA	TRBV11-2	CASSLRPGPFEGELFF	TGTGCCAGCAGCCTGCGACCGGGACCCTTTGAGGGGGAGCTGTTTTTT
NA	TRBJ2-4	few	TRBV7-6	CASSLEAALLAKNIQYF	TGTGCCAGCAGCTTAGAGGCGGCTCTTCTAGCCAAAAACATTCAGTACTTC
TRBD2	TRBJ2-2	few	TRBV6-4	CASQVAGGTGELFF	TGTGCCAGCCAGGTAGCGGGAGGAACCGGGGAGCTGTTTTTT
TRBD1	TRBJ2-3	many	TRBV18	CASSPRDRVNTDTQYF	TGTGCCAGCTCACCACGGGACAGGGTGAACACAGATACGCAGTATTTT
NA	TRBJ2-7	few	TRBV27	CASSLLDSGEQYF	TGTGCCAGCAGTTTATTAGACTCAGGAGAGCAGTACTTC
NA	TRBJ2-1	few	TRBV7-2	CASSSTRRSRGVRLDNEQFF	TGTGCCAGCAGCTCCACTAGGAGGTCTCGGGGAGTAAGACTTGACAATGAGCAGTTCTTC
TRBD2	TRBJ2-7	few	TRBV5-5	CASSLVLSGSSYEQYF	TGTGCCAGCAGCTTGGTGCTTAGCGGGAGCTCCTACGAGCAGTACTTC